A single TCR beta chain is shown here with its context. Its target is unknown. This entry comes from a study of long-term antiretroviral therapy in people with HIV. The CDR3 has 15 amino acids. In germline, CDR1 is SGHTA, CDR2 FQGNSA. V gave up 0 bases and J gave up 2 bases, with 8 bases separating them. Study results and limitations: Regardless of time point, clones expanded before ART dominated the repertoire. Although diversity increased after ART, it remained lower than in transplant donor controls. Unavailable data included ART adherence, viral resistance and therapy changes (switches in treatment).

Survey-level immunoSEQ v3.0 assays were run. Sequencing aimed to cover about 40,000-50,000 T-cell genomes per sample. Profiling relied on immunoSEQ multiplex PCR, and the TCRdb table lists in-frame clones only, not all of them. Among about 14,000 clones listed, roughly 80% were seen once. This TCR was recovered from a woman in her thirties or forties with HIV. The material was unsorted PBMCs, obtained 1.8 years before starting antiretroviral therapy. This chain connects TRBV7-2 to TRBJ1-3; D gene ambiguous. CDR3 amino acids: CASSLAPVAGNTIYF. The CDR3 DNA follows: TGTGCCAGCAGCTTAGCCCCTGTCGCTGGAAACACCATATATTTT. Based on the CDR3 plus reference TRBV7-2 and TRBJ1-3, the full variable domain is GAGVSQSPSNKVTEKGKDVELRCDPISGHTALYWYRQSLGQGLEFLIYFQGNSAPDKSGLPSDRFSAERTGGSVSTLTIQRTQQEDSAVYLCASSLAPVAGNTIYFGEGSWLTVV.